Presented here are 29 T cell receptor beta chains from one specimen sequenced in a study of HIV-infected patients and healthy controls. 500 ng RNA was reverse transcribed with alpha and beta constant-region primers. Each of the alpha and beta chains got its own library through chain-specific third strand synthesis with indices. MiXCR, run by TCRdb on the 5' RACE reads, gives a single entry per CDR3 protein. Here the sample spans around 7,100 distinct CDR3 sequences, approximately 11% being singletons. No cell fractionation was done, so the repertoire covers all unsorted peripheral blood T cells. The specimen was blood, collected before antiretroviral therapy. These receptors were taken from an adult with HIV infection.

The chain couples TRBV20-1 to TRBJ2-5; 8 nucleotides agree with TRBD2. J gave up 8 bases and V 4 bases, and 15 bases lay outside the gene matches. Germline V gene data show CDR1 as DFQATT and CDR2 as SNEGSKA (reference sequence). The CDR3 is 15 residues long. Here the CDR3 DNA reads TGCAGTGCTATAAAAATAGCGGGACCCGGTTCCACCCAGTACTTC. Its translation: CSAIKIAGPGSTQYF.

By share of the sample, this clonotype is medium-sized. The J gene is TRBJ1-6, the V gene TRBV20-1; a possible D gene is TRBD1 (6 bases). The V gene lost 6 bases and the J gene lost 15 bases, with 21 bases spanning the gap. The germline CDR1 and CDR2 sequences are DFQATT and SNEGSKA (reference sequence). The CDR3 has 13 amino acids. In DNA, the CDR3 is TGCAGTGCGCCGGGGGGAGGGGGTCTACTCCTCCACTTT. Residues: CSAPGGGGLLLHF.

This clonotype was recorded many times. The chain recombines TRBV7-3 with TRBJ1-3; 9 bases align to TRBD1. Germline trimming cut 5 bases from V and 4 bases from J; bases unmatched to any gene: 6. In germline, CDR1 is SGHTA, CDR2 FQGTGA. The CDR3 contains 15 residues. CDR3 nucleotides: TGTGCCAGCAGCCGGGGACAGGGCAAAGGAAACACCATATATTTT. As protein: CASSRGQGKGNTIYF.

This clonotype appeared many times. The chain is built from TRBV6-5 and TRBJ2-3; D is perhaps TRBD1 or TRBD2 (5 bases each). V was pared by 6 bases and J by 0 bases, with 10 bases between. CDR3 length equals 14 residues. Per germline, CDR1 MNHEY and CDR2 SVGAGI. CDR3 amino acids: CASSNRDSTDTQYF. The DNA for the CDR3 is TGTGCCAGCAGCAATAGGGACAGCACAGATACGCAGTATTTT.

The J gene is TRBJ2-1, the V gene TRBV28; D ambiguous. The CDR3 is 13 residues long. The germline CDR1 and CDR2 sequences are MDHEN and SYDVKM. V lost 9 bases and J lost 8, with 17 bases in between. CDR3 nucleotide sequence: TGTGCCAGTACCTGGTCTACGAGGTATGAGCAGTTCTTC. Translation: CASTWSTRYEQFF.

This clonotype was seen a few times. The gene calls are TRBV4-1 and TRBJ1-1; a weak D match, TRBD1 (6 bases). Trimming left V 4 bases short and J 4 bases short, with 13 bases between. The CDR3 is 14 residues long. Germline assignment: CDR1 MGHRA and CDR2 YSYEKL. The CDR3 DNA reads TGCGCCAGCAGCCTCGCAGGGGAGACCACTGAAGCTTTCTTT. Translation: CASSLAGETTEAFF.

This clonotype is labeled medium-sized (0.01 to 0.1%). The genes are TRBV28 and TRBJ1-5, with TRBD1 matching over 7 bases. Germline-derived CDR1 and CDR2 are MDHEN and SYDVKM. The CDR3 covers 13 residues. V was clipped by 5 bases and J by 8 bases; unmatched bases: 6. CDR3 region: CASSPGQTKPQHF. In DNA form, the CDR3 reads TGTGCCAGCAGTCCGGGACAGACGAAGCCCCAGCATTTT.

This clonotype was picked up a small number of times. CDR3 sequence: CASSIWGIDSNQPQHF. As DNA, the CDR3 is TGTGCCAGTAGTATTTGGGGAATTGATAGCAATCAGCCCCAGCATTTT. The chain carries TRBV19 and TRBJ1-5; D not resolved. Germline CDR1 and CDR2: LNHDA and SQIVND (reference sequence). V dropped 3 bases and J dropped 0 bases, with 12 bases sitting between them. This CDR3 has 16 amino acids.

By share, this clonotype ranks as medium-sized. The chain uses TRBV29-1 and TRBJ2-7, with TRBD2 as a possible D gene (6 bases). Germline values: CDR1 SQVTM, CDR2 ANQGSEA. This CDR3 is built from 14 residues. Trimming shortened V by 0 bases and J by 0 bases, and 9 bases separated the two germline ends. CDR3: CSVEDSTSSYEQYF. The DNA of the CDR3 is TGCAGCGTTGAAGATTCGACTAGCTCCTACGAGCAGTACTTC.

This clonotype is labeled medium-sized (0.01 to 0.1%). The chain employs TRBV29-1 and TRBJ2-3; 11 positions match TRBD2. Germline CDR1 and CDR2: SQVTM and ANQGSEA. The J segment lost 3 bases and the V segment lost 2 bases, leaving 10 bases of the junction unmatched. The CDR3 runs 17 residues. The CDR3 loop is CSVERGSGTSGTDTQYF. CDR3 nucleotides: TGCAGCGTTGAAAGGGGTTCTGGGACTAGCGGTACAGATACGCAGTATTTT.

This clonotype appeared a few times. The chain carries TRBV6-2 or TRBV6-3 and TRBJ2-1; 8 bases fit TRBD2. CDR1 and CDR2 (germline): MNHEY, SVGEGT. There are 15 residues in the CDR3. Trimming at V came to 6 bases and at J to 8 bases, leaving 12 bases not matched to a gene. The CDR3 here is CASSPPGLGWDEQFF. For the CDR3, the DNA is TGTGCCAGCAGCCCCCCGGGACTAGGTTGGGATGAGCAGTTCTTC.

This clonotype was recorded at least ten times. As DNA, the CDR3 is TGTGCCAGCAGCAATGGACGGGGCACAGATACGCAGTATTTT. Amino acids: CASSNGRGTDTQYF. The rearrangement uses TRBV3-1 and TRBJ2-3; D remains ambiguous. The germline gives CDR1 LGHDT, CDR2 YNNKEL (reference sequence). The CDR3 runs to 14 residues. Trimming left V 5 bases short and J 1 base short, with 10 bases between.

This clonotype was counted at least ten times. V usage is TRBV29-1 and J usage is TRBJ2-7; D unresolved. V was clipped by 4 bases and J by 1 base, with 11 bases between them. The CDR3 extends over 13 amino acids. CDR1 and CDR2 from the germline V gene are SQVTM and ANQGSEA. CDR3 protein: CSVADTGSYEQYF. The CDR3 DNA reads as TGCAGCGTTGCTGATACCGGTTCCTACGAGCAGTACTTC.

This clonotype counts as medium-sized. The CDR3 bases are TGTGCCAGCAGTGAAGAACTAGCGCTGTCCTACAATGAGCAGTTCTTC. As protein: CASSEELALSYNEQFF. The chain carries TRBV6-4 and TRBJ2-1; 7 nucleotides match TRBD2. The CDR3 length is 16 residues. Germline values: CDR1 MRHNA, CDR2 SNTAGT. The ends lost 3 bases at V and 1 base at J; junction bases unmatched: 6.

This clonotype came up a few times. The chain employs TRBV25-1 and TRBJ1-1; maybe TRBD1 (5 bases). The V gene's germline CDR1 is MGHDK and CDR2 SYGVNS. CDR3 size: 14 residues. V shed 5 bases and J shed 1 base, with 11 bases lying between them. CDR3 DNA sequence: TGTGCCAGCAGTAGGGCAGGGAGGAACACTGAAGCTTTCTTT. Its translation is CASSRAGRNTEAFF.

The CDR3 reads CASSLRGGYYGYTF. The CDR3 DNA follows: TGTGCCAGCAGCTTAAGAGGGGGCTACTATGGCTACACCTTC. V gene TRBV7-8 combines with J gene TRBJ1-2; 7 bases are shared with TRBD1. This CDR3 is built from 14 residues. Germline CDR1 reads SGHVS; CDR2 reads FQNEAQ. Trimming removed 2 bases from V and 3 bases from J; junction bases left unmatched: 3.

The sample holds many counts of this clonotype. The rearrangement links TRBV25-1 to TRBJ1-5; D is unresolved. The CDR3 is made up of 14 amino acids. Germline V gene data show CDR1 as MGHDK and CDR2 as SYGVNS. Between the trimmed V and J ends, which lost 3 bases and 1 base, there was a span of 7 bases. The CDR3 region is CASSDGDSNQPQHF. In nucleotides, the CDR3 is TGTGCCAGCAGTGACGGAGACAGCAATCAGCCCCAGCATTTT.

This clonotype is termed medium-sized (0.01 to 0.1%). The chain uses TRBV7-9 and TRBJ1-5; unclear D gene. In germline, CDR1 is SEHNR, CDR2 FQNEAQ (reference sequence). With 6 bases removed from V and 6 bases from J, the gap between germline ends came to 12 bases. This CDR3 is 13 amino acids long. CDR3 sequence (DNA): TGTGCCAGCAGTGAAACGGTCGGTCAGCCCCAGCATTTT. Its protein is CASSETVGQPQHF.

This clonotype was counted only a few times. This chain joins TRBV20-1 and TRBJ2-7, with no clear D. In germline, CDR1 is DFQATT, CDR2 SNEGSKA (reference sequence). V lost 3 bases, J lost 0 bases, and 9 bases lay in between. The CDR3 sequence is 13 residues long. In nucleotides, the CDR3 is TGCAGTGCTAGGAGTCCGAGCTCCTACGAGCAGTACTTC. This encodes CSARSPSSYEQYF.

This clonotype rates as medium-sized. V usage is TRBV5-6 and J usage is TRBJ2-5; the D gene is possibly TRBD2 (6 bases). V dropped 4 bases and J dropped 5 bases, with 18 bases sitting between them. The CDR3 is 15 amino acids. The germline CDR1 and CDR2 sequences are SGHDT and YYEEEE. The CDR3, as DNA: TGTGCCAGCAGCCTCCGGGACTTCCACGACGAGACCCAGTACTTC. The encoded protein is CASSLRDFHDETQYF. Looking up the rest from reference TRBV5-6 and TRBJ2-5 gives the full variable domain: DAGVTQSPTHLIKTRGQQVTLRCSPKSGHDTVSWYQQALGQGPQFIFQYYEEEERQRGNFPDRFSGHQFPNYSSELNVNALLLGDSALYLCASSLRDFHDETQYFGPGTRLLVL.

The chain joins TRBV20-1 to TRBJ2-3, with D maybe TRBD2 (5 bases). The ends were cut back, 3 bases at V and 4 bases at J, with 14 bases in the middle. The CDR3 runs to 14 residues. Germline assignment: CDR1 DFQATT and CDR2 SNEGSKA (reference sequence). The CDR3 reads CSARGGSSSDTQYF. The DNA of the CDR3 is TGCAGTGCTAGGGGTGGGAGTAGCTCAGATACGCAGTATTTT.

By proportion, this clonotype is medium-sized. The V gene is TRBV12-3 or TRBV12-4, the J gene TRBJ1-5; the D is unclear. The CDR3 is made up of 15 amino acids. The V gene lost 5 bases and the J gene lost 0 bases, with 11 bases spanning the gap. CDR3 nucleotides: TGTGCCAGCAGTCCCAGTCGGTATAGCAATCAGCCCCAGCATTTT. It encodes CASSPSRYSNQPQHF.

The chain recombines TRBV20-1 with TRBJ1-1, with D hard to call. Germline V gene data show CDR1 as DFQATT and CDR2 as SNEGSKA (reference sequence). The CDR3 length is 13 residues. The germline V and J ends were trimmed by 4 bases and 3 bases, with 12 bases remaining between them. DNA for the CDR3: TGCAGTGCTACCTGGGTTCCGGACACTGAAGCTTTCTTT. This sequence encodes CSATWVPDTEAFF.

This clonotype has a count of ten or more. The CDR3 protein is CASSMWGAEGGYTF. The DNA for the CDR3 is TGTGCCAGTAGTATGTGGGGCGCCGAGGGAGGCTACACCTTC. The rearrangement joins TRBV19 to TRBJ1-2, with TRBD1 as a possible D gene (5 bases). Trimming removed 3 bases at V and 8 bases at J, with 16 bases between. Germline CDR1 is LNHDA and CDR2 is SQIVND (reference sequence). The CDR3 has 14 amino acids.

On this clonotype itself: Sequence at one end of the junction differs from germline and may be a read error. The V gene is TRBV19, the J gene TRBJ1-1; D possibly corresponds to TRBD1 (5 bases). Per germline, CDR1 LNHDA and CDR2 SQIVND (reference sequence). The CDR3 loop spans 13 amino acids. The CDR3: CATKDMMNTEALF. The CDR3 DNA follows: TGTGCCACAAAGGACATGATGAACACTGAAGCTTTATTT.

The table lists this clonotype with a few counts. The rearrangement joins TRBV5-1 to TRBJ1-1; D call uncertain. In germline, CDR1 is SGHRS, CDR2 YFSETQ. V shed 2 bases and J shed 0 bases, with 14 bases lying between them. This CDR3 is built from 16 residues. CDR3 in amino acids: CASSFTSLRMNTEAFF. The CDR3 DNA follows: TGCGCCAGCAGCTTTACGTCCCTGCGTATGAACACTGAAGCTTTCTTT.

By proportion, this clonotype is medium-sized. This chain joins TRBV4-1 and TRBJ2-3; D is uncertain. The V end was cut by 4 bases, the J end by 3 bases, with 8 bases between. Germline V CDR1 and CDR2: MGHRA, YSYEKL. This CDR3 has 13 amino acids. The DNA for the CDR3 is TGCGCCAGCAGCCCGACCGGGACAGATACGCAGTATTTT. Protein sequence: CASSPTGTDTQYF.

The sample holds many counts of this clonotype. CDR3 residues: CSVEDPGAGANVLTF. The CDR3 nucleotides are TGCAGCGTTGAAGATCCGGGGGCTGGGGCCAACGTCCTGACTTTC. The chain combines TRBV29-1 with TRBJ2-6; tentative D call: TRBD2 (6 bases). In germline, CDR1 is SQVTM, CDR2 ANQGSEA. This CDR3 has 15 residues. V dropped 0 bases and J dropped 2 bases, with 8 bases sitting between them.

This clonotype was seen at least ten times. V is TRBV19 and J is TRBJ2-3; TRBD2 is a possible D gene (5 bases). Trimming left V 4 bases short and J 6 bases short, with 14 bases between. The CDR3 sequence is 14 residues long. CDR1 and CDR2 from the germline V gene are LNHDA and SQIVND (reference sequence). The CDR3: CASSTGRDGDTQYF. CDR3 nucleotides: TGTGCCAGTAGTACTGGACGGGATGGGGATACGCAGTATTTT.